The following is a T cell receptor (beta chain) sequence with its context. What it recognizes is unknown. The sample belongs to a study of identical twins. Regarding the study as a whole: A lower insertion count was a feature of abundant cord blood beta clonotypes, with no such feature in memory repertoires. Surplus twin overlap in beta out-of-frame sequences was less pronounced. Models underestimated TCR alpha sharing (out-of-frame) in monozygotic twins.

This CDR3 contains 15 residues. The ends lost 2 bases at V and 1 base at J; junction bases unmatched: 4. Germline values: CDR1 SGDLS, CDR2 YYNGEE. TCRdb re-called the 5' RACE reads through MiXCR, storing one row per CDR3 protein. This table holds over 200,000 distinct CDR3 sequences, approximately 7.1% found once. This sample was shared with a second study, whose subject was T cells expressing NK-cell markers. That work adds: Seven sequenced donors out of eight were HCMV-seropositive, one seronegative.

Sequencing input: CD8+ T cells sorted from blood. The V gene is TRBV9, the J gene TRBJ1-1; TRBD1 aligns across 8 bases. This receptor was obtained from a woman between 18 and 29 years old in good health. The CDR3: CASSVSGTGNTEAFF. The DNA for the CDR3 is TGTGCCAGCAGCGTCTCCGGGACAGGGAACACTGAAGCTTTCTTT. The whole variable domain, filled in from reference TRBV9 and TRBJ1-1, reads DSGVTQTPKHLITATGQRVTLRCSPRSGDLSVYWYQQSLDQGLQFLIQYYNGEERAKGNILERFSAQQFPDLHSELNLSSLELGDSALYFCASSVSGTGNTEAFFGQGTRLTVV.